A single T cell receptor (beta chain) is shown here with its context. For CDR3 and TCR beta VDJ profiling, genomic DNA was the template used. TCRdb re-analysed the reads in MiXCR, keeping a single row per CDR3 protein. Counted here are approximately 470,000 distinct CDR3 sequences, roughly 34% occurring once; the ten biggest clones make up less than 0.85%. The data are from a study of CD8+CD57+ T cells in acquired aplastic anemia. Overall study: Sorted CD4+ and CD8+ cells gave an average of around 3.3 ug of DNA.

With V trimmed by 5 bases and J by 5 bases, 7 bases remained unmatched. Germline lookup yields CDR1 SGHAT and CDR2 FQNNGV. CDR3 length: 16 residues. The authors sequenced patients whose flow cytometry had shown CD8+CD57+ cell expansion. The cohort consisted entirely of patients having severe acquired aplastic anemia. The source is a human donor with aplastic anemia. This chain uses TRBV11-2 with TRBJ2-2, with 11 bases identical to TRBD2. The source material was sorted CD4+, CD8+, or CD8+CD57+ T cells (not recorded which) from PBMCs. The CDR3 DNA is TGTGCCAGCAGCCCAACTAGCGGGAGTCTTACCGGGGAGCTGTTTTTT. It codes for CASSPTSGSLTGELFF. Drawing the rest from reference TRBV11-2 and TRBJ2-2, the complete variable domain is EAGVAQSPRYKIIEKRQSVAFWCNPISGHATLYWYQQILGQGPKLLIQFQNNGVVDDSQLPKDRFSAERLKGVDSTLKIQPAKLEDSAVYLCASSPTSGSLTGELFFGEGSRLTVL.